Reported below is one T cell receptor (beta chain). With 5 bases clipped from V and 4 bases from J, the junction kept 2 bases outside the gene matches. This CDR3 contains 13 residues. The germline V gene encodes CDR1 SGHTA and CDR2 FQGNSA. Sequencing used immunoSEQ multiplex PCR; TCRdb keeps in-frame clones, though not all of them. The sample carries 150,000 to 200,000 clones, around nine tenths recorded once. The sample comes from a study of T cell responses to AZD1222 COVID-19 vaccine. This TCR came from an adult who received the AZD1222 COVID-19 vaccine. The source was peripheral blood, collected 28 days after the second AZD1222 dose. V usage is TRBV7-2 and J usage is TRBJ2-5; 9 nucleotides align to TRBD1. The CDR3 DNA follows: TGTGCCAGCAGCCCGGGACAGGGAGAGACCCAGTACTTC. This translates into CASSPGQGETQYF.